What follows are 32 T cell receptor beta chains derived from one specimen sequenced in a study of Ad26.COV2.S vaccination and SARS-CoV-2 variants. Treatment meaning: 19 received Ad26.COV2.S at low or high dose, single or two shots; 5 received placebo; per-sample allocation not given. Samples were taken on day 63 after the first vaccine or placebo injection. Profiling relied on immunoSEQ multiplex PCR, and the TCRdb table lists in-frame clones only, not all of them. The table has around 300,000 clones, about 87% seen once. The sequenced sample was peripheral blood, obtained in a trial of Ad26.COV2.S vaccine versus placebo. Every receptor here comes from a person aged 18 to 59 who received the Ad26.COV2.S COVID-19 vaccine or a placebo.

J is TRBJ2-1 and V is TRBV12-5; D is uncertain. The CDR3 contains 12 residues. Germline lookup yields CDR1 LGHNT and CDR2 FRNRAP. V lost 1 base and J 7 bases, leaving 5 bases between the germline ends. The CDR3 protein is CASGLDHNEQFF. Written as DNA, the CDR3 is TGTGCTAGTGGTTTGGATCATAATGAGCAGTTCTTC. The complete variable domain, with remaining parts taken from reference TRBV12-5 and TRBJ2-1, reads DARVTQTPRHKVTEMGQEVTMRCQPILGHNTVFWYRQTMMQGLELLAYFRNRAPLDDSGMPKDRFSAEMPDATLATLKIQPSEPRDSAVYFCASGLDHNEQFFGPGTRLTVL.

The chain links TRBV19 to TRBJ2-1; TRBD2 agrees at 12 bases. Germline V gene data show CDR1 as LNHDA and CDR2 as SQIVND (reference sequence). The V segment lost 5 bases and the J segment 5 bases; nucleotides outside the gene matches: 1. The CDR3 extends over 14 amino acids. For the CDR3, the DNA is TGTGCCAGTAGTTGGACTAGCGGGAACAATGAGCAGTTCTTC. This sequence encodes CASSWTSGNNEQFF.

The rearrangement links TRBV5-4 to TRBJ2-1; 12 bases match TRBD1. V was pared by 3 bases and J by 8 bases, with 3 bases of the junction left unmatched. This CDR3 has 14 amino acids. Germline V lookup: CDR1 SGHNT, CDR2 YYREEE (reference sequence). This chain's CDR3 is CASSWDRGHYEQFF. CDR3 bases: TGTGCCAGCAGCTGGGACAGGGGGCATTATGAGCAGTTCTTC.

The chain has TRBV5-4 and TRBJ2-2; tentatively, D is TRBD1 or TRBD2 (6 bases each). V was cut by 0 bases and J by 6 bases, with 15 bases left in between. CDR1 is SGHNT, CDR2 YYREEE, per germline (reference sequence). There are 16 residues in the CDR3. CDR3 protein: CASSLGQQGGAGELFF. The CDR3 DNA sequence: TGTGCCAGCAGCTTGGGGCAACAGGGAGGTGCCGGGGAGCTGTTTTTT.

This clone appeared once. The CDR3 DNA follows: TGTGCCAGCAGCCCAAGCTTAAGGGGAGTACAGAACACTGAAGCTTTCTTT. Residues: CASSPSLRGVQNTEAFF. The V and J genes are TRBV11-2 and TRBJ1-1; TRBD1 is a possible D gene (5 bases). Trimming pared 5 bases from V and 1 base from J, leaving 20 bases between. The CDR3 runs 17 residues. The germline gives CDR1 SGHAT, CDR2 FQNNGV.

The rearrangement joins TRBV18 to TRBJ1-1; D might be TRBD1 (5 bases). The CDR3 runs to 14 residues. The V and J ends lost 3 bases and 7 bases respectively, with 15 bases between them. In germline, CDR1 is KGHSH, CDR2 LQKENI. CDR3 nucleotides: TGTGCCAGCTCACCCTCACCGACAGTTAATGAAGCTTTCTTT. Protein: CASSPSPTVNEAFF.

Notes on this clone: Given a much more abundant clone one base away, this may be a read error. The rearrangement uses TRBV3-1 (or the pseudogene TRBV3-2) and TRBJ2-7; D not resolved. Germline V gene lookup returns CDR1 LGHDT and CDR2 YNNKEL (reference sequence). The CDR3 covers 12 residues. V shed 0 bases and J shed 3 bases, with 3 bases lying between them. This CDR3 is CASSQDDYEQYF. In nucleotides, the CDR3 is TGTGCCAGCAGCCAAGATGACTACGAGCAGTACTTC.

This clone was observed a handful of times. The J gene is TRBJ2-3, the V gene TRBV24-1; no reliable D call. This CDR3 spans 11 amino acids. Germline loops: CDR1 KGHDR, CDR2 SFDVKD. V was shortened by 7 bases and J by 6 bases, with 7 bases between the two germline ends. CDR3 DNA: TGTGCCACCAGAGAGCAGGATACGCAGTATTTT. Translated: CATREQDTQYF.

The chain joins TRBV6-2 or TRBV6-3 to TRBJ2-7; no clear D. The germline V and J ends were trimmed by 6 bases and 7 bases, with 16 bases remaining between them. The germline gives CDR1 MNHEY, CDR2 SVGEGT. The CDR3 consists of 13 residues. CDR3 coding DNA: TGTGCCAGCAGCCACACCGGGCCGTTGGAGCAGTACTTC. Translated: CASSHTGPLEQYF.

About this clone itself: One junction end disagrees with the germline gene, perhaps due to a read error. This rearrangement joins TRBV5-5 to TRBJ1-1; 7 nucleotides line up with TRBD1. CDR3 size: 12 residues. Germline V gives CDR1 SGHKS, CDR2 YYEKEE (reference sequence). CDR3 residues: CASSLGAGQKNF. CDR3 nucleotides: TGTGCCAGCAGCTTGGGTGCGGGACAGAAAAACTTT. Complete variable domain (other parts from reference TRBV5-5 and TRBJ1-1): DAGVTQSPTHLIKTRGQQVTLRCSPISGHKSVSWYQQVLGQGPQFIFQYYEKEERGRGNFPDRFSARQFPNYSSELNVNALLLGDSALYLCASSLGAGQKNFGQGTRLTVV.

This clone was detected once. V is TRBV5-1 and J is TRBJ1-5; TRBD1 is a possible D gene (6 bases). Germline CDR1 SGHRS, CDR2 YFSETQ. The CDR3 is made up of 15 amino acids. V lost 0 bases and J lost 2, with 9 bases in between. CDR3 bases: TGCGCCAGCAGCTTGGAAGGGGGGCGCAATCAGCCCCAGCATTTT. Its protein product is CASSLEGGRNQPQHF.

The chain joins TRBV28 to TRBJ2-3, with 14 nucleotides matching TRBD2. After removal of 6 bases from V and 3 bases from J, the junction contained 5 bases not matched to a gene. CDR1 is MDHEN and CDR2 is SYDVKM in the germline V gene. This CDR3 has 16 amino acids. The CDR3 loop reads CASRSRTSGRTDTQYF. In nucleotides, the CDR3 is TGTGCCAGCAGATCCAGGACTAGCGGGAGGACAGATACGCAGTATTTT.

This chain joins TRBV7-2 and TRBJ2-7; 10 bases match TRBD2. Germline CDR1 is SGHTA and CDR2 is FQGNSA. Losses at the gene ends were 5 bases for V and 5 bases for J; bases not matched to a gene: 9. This CDR3 has 15 residues. Written as DNA, the CDR3 is TGTGCCAGCAGCCCTTCAGCGGGGGGGAGGAACGAGCAGTACTTC. It translates to CASSPSAGGRNEQYF.

This chain connects TRBV12-5 to TRBJ1-1; perhaps TRBD1 as D (5 bases). The CDR3 runs to 17 residues. Germline values: CDR1 LGHNT, CDR2 FRNRAP. With 4 bases removed from V and 0 bases from J, the gap between germline ends came to 18 bases. CDR3 in amino acids: CASGSSVGETVNTEAFF. CDR3 DNA sequence: TGTGCTAGTGGTTCGTCCGTTGGCGAGACAGTGAACACTGAAGCTTTCTTT.

The chain has TRBV6-2 or TRBV6-3 and TRBJ2-6, with 7 nucleotides matching TRBD2. The CDR3 is 17 amino acids. With V trimmed by 6 bases and J by 2 bases, 10 bases remained unmatched. Per germline, CDR1 MNHEY and CDR2 SVGEGT. CDR3 sequence: CASSRGASGAGANVLTF. The CDR3 DNA follows: TGTGCCAGCAGCCGAGGGGCTAGCGGAGCTGGGGCCAACGTCCTGACTTTC.

This chain uses TRBV19 with TRBJ1-1, with 7 bases fitting TRBD1. Germline trimming cut 7 bases from V and 0 bases from J; bases unmatched to any gene: 2. CDR3 length equals 13 residues. The germline CDR1 and CDR2 sequences are LNHDA and SQIVND (reference sequence). CDR3 sequence (DNA): TGTGCCAGTAACCAGGGGGTGAACACTGAAGCTTTCTTT. Encoded protein: CASNQGVNTEAFF.

The chain combines TRBV3-1 (or the pseudogene TRBV3-2) with TRBJ2-5; no definite D call. The CDR3 sequence is 17 residues long. Germline CDR1 LGHDT, CDR2 YNNKEL (reference sequence). V lost 0 bases to trimming and J lost 5 bases, with 19 bases between them. CDR3 bases: TGTGCCAGCAGCCAAGATCGGACGAATACCGACATGGAGACCCAGTACTTC. Its protein product is CASSQDRTNTDMETQYF.

The V and J genes are TRBV27 and TRBJ2-1; TRBD2 matches at 7 bases. Germline V CDR1 and CDR2: MNHEY, SMNVEV (reference sequence). The CDR3 runs to 15 residues. With 5 bases clipped from V and 9 bases from J, the junction kept 13 bases outside the gene matches. CDR3 DNA: TGTGCCAGCAGTCTTACCTTGGGAGGGATCGGTGAGCAGTTCTTC. As protein: CASSLTLGGIGEQFF.

V gene TRBV29-1 combines with J gene TRBJ2-3; TRBD2 might be the D (5 bases). Trimming pared 3 bases from V and 6 bases from J, leaving 13 bases between. Germline loops: CDR1 SQVTM, CDR2 ANQGSEA. The CDR3 totals 13 residues. The CDR3 region is CSVDGQEEDTQYF. In DNA form, the CDR3 reads TGCAGCGTTGATGGGCAGGAGGAGGATACGCAGTATTTT.

V gene TRBV29-1 combines with J gene TRBJ2-7; D may be TRBD2 (7 bases). Trimming took 7 bases from V and 3 from J, leaving 19 bases between them. Per the germline V gene, CDR1 is SQVTM and CDR2 is ANQGSEA. This CDR3 region has 14 residues. The chain's CDR3 is CSGSQGGGGYEQYF. In DNA, the CDR3 is TGCAGCGGCTCGCAGGGAGGGGGGGGCTACGAGCAGTACTTC.

This clone was detected only once. The chain has TRBV30 and TRBJ2-7, with 11 bases fitting TRBD1. The CDR3 has 14 residues. Trimming took 2 bases from V and 5 from J; bases not matched to a gene: 5. CDR1 and CDR2 (germline): GTSNPN, SVGIG (reference sequence). CDR3 bases: TGTGCCTGGAGTACAGGACAGGGGGCTCACGAGCAGTACTTC. This encodes CAWSTGQGAHEQYF.

The chain joins TRBV9 to TRBJ1-2; D gene unclear. Germline CDR1 reads SGDLS; CDR2 reads YYNGEE. The CDR3 length is 13 residues. Trimming took 0 bases from V and 8 from J, leaving 11 bases between them. CDR3 region: CASSVAGLGGYTF. CDR3 DNA sequence: TGTGCCAGCAGCGTAGCAGGCCTAGGCGGCTACACCTTC. Full variable domain (outside the CDR3, taken from reference TRBV9 and TRBJ1-2): DSGVTQTPKHLITATGQRVTLRCSPRSGDLSVYWYQQSLDQGLQFLIQYYNGEERAKGNILERFSAQQFPDLHSELNLSSLELGDSALYFCASSVAGLGGYTFGSGTRLTVV.

The chain links TRBV18 to TRBJ1-4; D is perhaps TRBD1 (6 bases). Germline CDR1 KGHSH, CDR2 LQKENI. There are 14 residues in the CDR3. Between the trimmed V and J ends, which lost 0 bases and 13 bases, there was a span of 15 bases. CDR3 sequence: CASSPPGQSTGLFF. The CDR3, as DNA: TGTGCCAGCTCACCACCGGGACAATCAACTGGACTGTTTTTT. The full variable domain, its missing parts supplied by reference TRBV18 and TRBJ1-4, is NAGVMQNPRHLVRRRGQEARLRCSPMKGHSHVYWYRQLPEEGLKFMVYLQKENIIDESGMPKERFSAEFPKEGPSILRIQQVVRGDSAAYFCASSPPGQSTGLFFGSGTQLSVL.

The chain couples TRBV16 to TRBJ1-5; 10 nucleotides line up with TRBD1. The CDR3 loop spans 15 amino acids. Per germline, CDR1 KGHSY and CDR2 FQNENV. V was clipped by 6 bases and J by 1 base; unmatched bases: 3. In DNA, the CDR3 is TGTGCCAGCAGTCGGGGACAGGGGAGCAATCAGCCCCAGCATTTT. It is translated as CASSRGQGSNQPQHF.

This chain joins TRBV18 and TRBJ1-5, with TRBD1 identical over 8 bases. Trimming cost V 2 bases and J 6 bases; bases outside gene matches: 6. The CDR3 has 15 residues. CDR1 and CDR2 (germline): KGHSH, LQKENI. The CDR3 reads CASSPGQGRIQPQHF. The CDR3 nucleotides read TGTGCCAGCTCACCAGGACAGGGCAGGATTCAGCCCCAGCATTTT.

This chain uses TRBV9 with TRBJ1-3, with D uncertain. Trimming took 0 bases from V and 2 from J, leaving 12 bases between them. This CDR3 spans 16 amino acids. Germline CDR1 and CDR2: SGDLS and YYNGEE. The CDR3 DNA reads TGTGCCAGCAGCGTAGAGGTGGCTGGGGCTGGAAACACCATATATTTT. Its protein product is CASSVEVAGAGNTIYF.

The genes are TRBV18 and TRBJ1-4; D is undetermined. In germline, CDR1 is KGHSH, CDR2 LQKENI. CDR3 length: 13 residues. Between the trimmed V and J ends, which lost 6 bases and 8 bases, there was a span of 13 bases. CDR3 bases: TGTGCCAGCTCCGTTAACGGGGAGGAAAAACTGTTTTTT. This gives the protein CASSVNGEEKLFF.

The chain uses TRBV6-5 and TRBJ2-5; tentatively, D is TRBD1 or TRBD2 (6 bases each). Trimming removed 1 base at V and 5 bases at J, with 14 bases between. Germline CDR1 and CDR2: MNHEY and SVGAGI. CDR3 length: 15 amino acids. In nucleotides, the CDR3 is TGTGCCAGCAGTTACTACAGGGAGGAGGTGGAGACCCAGTACTTC. It encodes CASSYYREEVETQYF.

The V and J genes are TRBV6-9 and TRBJ2-3; 9 bases agree with TRBD1. The germline V gene has CDR1 MNHGY and CDR2 SVAAGI. There are 17 residues in the CDR3. With V trimmed by 5 bases and J by 0 bases, 9 bases remained unmatched. The CDR3 DNA sequence: TGTGCCAGCAGTGCAACACCGACAGGGGGTAGCACAGATACGCAGTATTTT. Its protein product is CASSATPTGGSTDTQYF.

The chain links TRBV24-1 to TRBJ2-2, with D possibly being TRBD2 (5 bases). The length of the CDR3 is 14 residues. V shed 4 bases and J shed 3 bases, with 8 bases lying between them. CDR1 KGHDR and CDR2 SFDVKD come from the germline V gene. CDR3 amino acids: CATSDVRDTGELFF. The CDR3, as DNA: TGTGCCACCAGTGACGTGAGGGACACCGGGGAGCTGTTTTTT.

V gene TRBV6-5 combines with J gene TRBJ2-1; no definite D call. The CDR3 consists of 16 residues. V was pared by 2 bases and J by 6 bases, with 17 bases between. In germline, CDR1 is MNHEY, CDR2 SVGAGI. The CDR3, as DNA: TGTGCCAGCAGTTACGAGCGCCTATCGGCACGCAATGAGCAGTTCTTC. Its protein is CASSYERLSARNEQFF.

The chain has TRBV11-2 and TRBJ2-2; possibly TRBD2 for D (5 bases). Germline CDR1 is SGHAT and CDR2 is FQNNGV. This CDR3 contains 11 residues. The V end lost 5 bases, the J end lost 7 bases, and 5 bases lay between the germline ends. Written as DNA, the CDR3 is TGTGCCAGCAGCGGAGGCGGGGAGCTGTTTTTT. Translated, it gives CASSGGGELFF.